Each of the 25 T cell receptor beta chains below was sequenced from the same sample in a study of cytomegalovirus exposure and HLA in healthy donors. Primers for the PCR totalled 60 Vbeta and 13 Jbeta. Repertoires were generated with immunoSEQ multiplex PCR, while TCRdb's copy carries only in-frame clones and drops some. The top ten hold 3% to 3.5% of the sample, which has 140,000 to 150,000 clones, around four fifths seen once. Sequencing input: PBMCs. The receptors were sampled from a male donor in good health and CMV-seronegative.

The J gene is TRBJ2-1, the V gene TRBV5-8; 9 positions match TRBD2. Germline CDR1 SGHTS, CDR2 YDEGEE. CDR3 length: 15 residues. The ends lost 7 bases at V and 0 bases at J; junction bases unmatched: 5. CDR3 amino acids: CASQRSGSSYNEQFF. The CDR3 DNA reads TGTGCCAGCCAACGTAGCGGGAGCTCCTACAATGAGCAGTTCTTC.

This rearrangement joins TRBV6-4 to TRBJ2-7, with TRBD2 identical over 16 bases. Trimming removed 5 bases from V and 4 bases from J; junction bases left unmatched: 17. The germline gives CDR1 MRHNA, CDR2 SNTAGT. This CDR3 comprises 20 residues. This CDR3 reads CASSRSGTSGRVVSSYEQYF. The CDR3 DNA reads as TGTGCCAGCAGTCGATCCGGGACTAGCGGGAGGGTAGTGTCCTCTTACGAGCAGTACTTC.

The rearrangement joins TRBV5-6 to TRBJ2-7; no reliable D call. Germline V gene data show CDR1 as SGHDT and CDR2 as YYEEEE. V lost 7 bases, J lost 2 bases, and 4 bases lay in between. The CDR3 length is 10 residues. In nucleotides, the CDR3 is TGTGCCAGCGGAGCCTACGAGCAGTACTTC. Amino acid sequence: CASGAYEQYF.

The genes are TRBV4-1 and TRBJ1-2; TRBD1 matches at 9 bases. Germline V gene data show CDR1 as MGHRA and CDR2 as YSYEKL. V shed 2 bases, J shed 6 bases, and the junction held 13 bases outside the gene matches. The CDR3 runs 17 residues. The CDR3 spells CASSQLLPGQGVDGYTF. The CDR3 DNA follows: TGCGCCAGCAGCCAACTTCTACCGGGACAGGGAGTGGATGGCTACACCTTC.

The V call is TRBV19, the J call TRBJ2-1, with TRBD2 matching 11 bases. The CDR3 length is 20 residues. The junction had 13 bases not matched to a gene; V was cut back by 3 bases and J by 0 bases. Germline V gives CDR1 LNHDA, CDR2 SQIVND (reference sequence). CDR3 residues: CASSIGGVTSGTISYNEQFF. The CDR3 nucleotides read TGTGCCAGTAGTATTGGGGGGGTGACTAGCGGGACAATCTCCTACAATGAGCAGTTCTTC.

The CDR3 loop is CASQTGFDEKLFF. The DNA of the CDR3 is TGTGCCAGCCAGACAGGGTTTGATGAAAAACTGTTTTTT. The chain employs TRBV6-5 and TRBJ1-4; 7 nucleotides align to TRBD1. The length of the CDR3 is 13 residues. Germline CDR1 and CDR2: MNHEY and SVGAGI. After removal of 8 bases from V and 6 bases from J, the junction contained 6 bases not matched to a gene.

This chain uses TRBV2 with TRBJ2-2; 7 bases are shared with TRBD2. V shed 3 bases, J shed 4 bases, and the junction held 5 bases outside the gene matches. The length of the CDR3 is 15 residues. CDR1 and CDR2 (germline): SNHLY, FYNNEI. The CDR3 here is CASSDPGGATGELFF. CDR3 DNA sequence: TGTGCCAGCAGTGATCCGGGGGGAGCCACCGGGGAGCTGTTTTTT.

This rearrangement joins TRBV29-1 to TRBJ2-6; D is undetermined. Germline V gives CDR1 SQVTM, CDR2 ANQGSEA. V shed 5 bases and J shed 0 bases, with 5 bases lying between them. The CDR3 contains 13 residues. CDR3 residues: CSVTGSGANVLTF. For the CDR3, the DNA is TGCAGCGTTACTGGCTCTGGGGCCAACGTCCTGACTTTC.

The genes are TRBV27 and TRBJ2-1; a possible D gene is TRBD2 (5 bases). CDR1 and CDR2 from the germline V gene are MNHEY and SMNVEV (reference sequence). CDR3 length: 11 residues. The germline V and J ends were trimmed by 7 bases and 6 bases, with 7 bases remaining between them. CDR3 sequence (DNA): TGTGCCAGCACCAGCGGCAATGAGCAGTTCTTC. It is translated as CASTSGNEQFF.

The V gene is TRBV6-5, the J gene TRBJ2-2, with no clear D. Trimming left V 3 bases short and J 0 bases short, with 8 bases between. The CDR3 is made up of 15 amino acids. Germline CDR1 and CDR2: MNHEY and SVGAGI. Written as DNA, the CDR3 is TGTGCCAGCAGTTATCAGGCCTCGAACACCGGGGAGCTGTTTTTT. It specifies CASSYQASNTGELFF.

The rearrangement joins TRBV5-4 to TRBJ2-3, with a possible D match to TRBD2 (6 bases). Germline lookup yields CDR1 SGHNT and CDR2 YYREEE (reference sequence). CDR3 length: 15 amino acids. Trimming removed 2 bases from V and 0 bases from J, with 10 bases in between. CDR3 loop: CASSLGAGSTDTQYF. DNA for the CDR3: TGTGCCAGCAGCTTAGGAGCGGGTAGCACAGATACGCAGTATTTT.

J is TRBJ2-7 and V is TRBV6-5; the D gene is possibly TRBD1 (6 bases). The CDR3 extends over 13 amino acids. The V gene lost 6 bases and the J gene lost 5 bases, with 14 bases spanning the gap. The germline gives CDR1 MNHEY, CDR2 SVGAGI. The CDR3 coding sequence is TGTGCCAGCAGCCCAGGGGTGAGAGACGAGCAGTACTTC. Translated: CASSPGVRDEQYF.

The V gene is TRBV11-2, the J gene TRBJ2-3; TRBD1 might be the D (5 bases). Germline-derived CDR1 and CDR2 are SGHAT and FQNNGV. The CDR3 is made up of 15 amino acids. V lost 1 base, J lost 2 bases, and 10 bases lay in between. CDR3 sequence: CASSLVTVSTDTQYF. The DNA of the CDR3 is TGTGCCAGCAGCTTAGTGACAGTTTCCACAGATACGCAGTATTTT.

The V call is TRBV18, the J call TRBJ1-4; the match to TRBD1 covers 7 bases. The CDR3 spans 14 residues. With V trimmed by 2 bases and J by 3 bases, 0 bases remained unmatched. The germline V gene encodes CDR1 KGHSH and CDR2 LQKENI. The CDR3 here is CASSPGTANEKLFF. The CDR3 DNA sequence: TGTGCCAGCTCACCAGGGACAGCTAATGAAAAACTGTTTTTT.

The rearrangement uses TRBV25-1 and TRBJ2-5; TRBD1 matches 7 bases. Germline values: CDR1 MGHDK, CDR2 SYGVNS. The CDR3 has 11 residues. J lost 12 bases, V lost 0 bases, and 1 base had no gene match. DNA for the CDR3: TGTGCCAGCAGTGAATATGGGACAGAGTACTTC. It specifies CASSEYGTEYF. Drawing the rest from reference TRBV25-1 and TRBJ2-5, the complete variable domain is EADIYQTPRYLVIGTGKKITLECSQTMGHDKMYWYQQDPGMELHLIHYSYGVNSTEKGDLSSESTVSRIRTEHFPLTLESARPSHTSQYLCASSEYGTEYFGPGTRLLVL.

This rearrangement joins TRBV6-5 to TRBJ1-1; possibly TRBD1 for D (5 bases). The CDR3 is made up of 16 amino acids. Germline V gene lookup returns CDR1 MNHEY and CDR2 SVGAGI. Trimming pared 0 bases from V and 5 bases from J, leaving 16 bases between. The CDR3: CASSYSFSPGGTEAFF. In nucleotides, the CDR3 is TGTGCCAGCAGTTACTCATTTTCACCCGGGGGAACTGAAGCTTTCTTT.

V gene TRBV2 combines with J gene TRBJ2-3, with 12 bases lining up with TRBD2. V was clipped by 2 bases and J by 4 bases; unmatched bases: 4. This CDR3 has 16 residues. The germline CDR1 and CDR2 sequences are SNHLY and FYNNEI. CDR3 in amino acids: CASSESLAGGADTQYF. CDR3 DNA sequence: TGTGCCAGCAGTGAATCCCTAGCGGGAGGGGCAGATACGCAGTATTTT.

The chain couples TRBV2 to TRBJ1-1; D may be TRBD1 (6 bases). CDR3 length: 13 amino acids. Per the germline V gene, CDR1 is SNHLY and CDR2 is FYNNEI. The ends were cut back, 2 bases at V and 8 bases at J, with 12 bases in the middle. CDR3 coding DNA: TGTGCCAGCAGTGAAATGGTCAGGGGAGAAGCTTTCTTT. As protein: CASSEMVRGEAFF.

Concerning this clone: Within the sample, other DNA sequences also encode this same CDR3. The V call is TRBV19, the J call TRBJ1-5; a possible D gene is TRBD1 (5 bases). This CDR3 contains 15 residues. Germline assignment: CDR1 LNHDA and CDR2 SQIVND (reference sequence). V lost 3 bases to trimming and J lost 2 bases, with 11 bases between them. The chain's CDR3 is CASSMGGAGNQPQHF. As DNA, the CDR3 is TGTGCCAGTAGTATGGGAGGGGCTGGCAATCAGCCCCAGCATTTT.

DNA for the CDR3: TGTGCCAGCAGTGGCGGGGGGGATACCAATGAGCAGTTCTTC. This translates into CASSGGGDTNEQFF. The V gene is TRBV2, the J gene TRBJ2-1, with TRBD2 matching over 9 bases. This CDR3 is built from 14 residues. Germline CDR1 and CDR2: SNHLY and FYNNEI. Losses at the gene ends were 4 bases for V and 6 bases for J; bases not matched to a gene: 4.

The CDR3 loop is CAISDASGADYPYNEQFF. CDR3 coding DNA: TGTGCCATCAGTGACGCTAGCGGGGCCGACTACCCCTACAATGAGCAGTTCTTC. V is TRBV10-3 and J is TRBJ2-1, with 9 bases fitting TRBD2. The CDR3 is 18 amino acids. V lost 3 bases and J lost 2; bases outside the gene matches: 11. The germline V gene has CDR1 ENHRY and CDR2 SYGVKD.

J is TRBJ2-7 and V is TRBV27; D is possibly TRBD2 (6 bases). This CDR3 is 14 amino acids long. Germline CDR1 is MNHEY and CDR2 is SMNVEV (reference sequence). Between the trimmed V and J ends, which lost 5 bases and 2 bases, there was a span of 13 bases. The CDR3 DNA reads as TGTGCCAGCAGTCCCGACCGACTAGCCTACGAGCAGTACTTC. This gives the protein CASSPDRLAYEQYF.

Only one count was recorded for this clone. The V gene is TRBV20-1, the J gene TRBJ1-1; 9 bases are a match to TRBD1. Germline lookup yields CDR1 DFQATT and CDR2 SNEGSKA (reference sequence). The CDR3 runs 11 residues. V dropped 5 bases and J dropped 9; count of bases not matched to a gene: 4. In DNA, the CDR3 is TGCAGTGCTTGGGACAGGGTGAAAGCTTTCTTT. As protein: CSAWDRVKAFF.

The CDR3, as DNA: TGTGCCAGCAGCTCTGGGTTGGCGGGCGGGAATGAGAGGACAGATACGCAGTATTTT. Its protein is CASSSGLAGGNERTDTQYF. The chain uses TRBV7-3 and TRBJ2-3; the D gene is possibly TRBD2 (6 bases). CDR3 length: 19 residues. Trimming took 4 bases from V and 3 from J, leaving 26 bases between them. Germline assignment: CDR1 SGHTA and CDR2 FQGTGA.

The CDR3 region has the DNA TGCGCCAGCAGCCTCTTAAGTGGGCAGGGGGCAGGCGATGAGCAGTTCTTC. Translated, it gives CASSLLSGQGAGDEQFF. The chain carries TRBV4-3 and TRBJ2-1; 8 bases fit TRBD1. The V and J ends lost 4 bases and 8 bases, in that order; junction bases with no gene match: 16. There are 17 residues in the CDR3. CDR1 is LGHNA and CDR2 is YSLEER in the germline V gene.